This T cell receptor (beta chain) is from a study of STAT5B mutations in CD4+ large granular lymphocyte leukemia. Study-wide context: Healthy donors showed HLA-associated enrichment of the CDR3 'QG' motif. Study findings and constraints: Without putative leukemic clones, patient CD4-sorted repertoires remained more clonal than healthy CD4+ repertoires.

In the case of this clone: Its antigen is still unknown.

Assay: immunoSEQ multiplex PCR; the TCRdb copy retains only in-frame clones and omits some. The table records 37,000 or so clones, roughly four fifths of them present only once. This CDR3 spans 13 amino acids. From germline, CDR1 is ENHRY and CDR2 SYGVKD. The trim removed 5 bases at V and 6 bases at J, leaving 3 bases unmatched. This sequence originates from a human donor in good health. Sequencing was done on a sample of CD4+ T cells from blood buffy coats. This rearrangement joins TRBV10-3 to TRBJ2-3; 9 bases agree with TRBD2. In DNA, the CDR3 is TGTGCCATCAGTAATAGCGGGAGCGATACGCAGTATTTT. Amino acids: CAISNSGSDTQYF.